The 10 T cell receptor beta chains reported below all come from one sample, sequenced in a study of blood T cell repertoires in COVID-19. Produced via immunoSEQ multiplex PCR; TCRdb's table is partial and in-frame only. Of fewer than 450,000 clones in the sample, about nine tenths are singletons; the top ten hold roughly 12%. Sequencing was performed on peripheral blood. The receptors were gathered from a woman aged 45-59 years with COVID-19, enrolled during active disease.

The chain couples TRBV11-3 to TRBJ2-3, with 8 nucleotides matching TRBD1. The CDR3 contains 16 residues. V shed 5 bases and J 2 bases; nucleotides not matched to a gene: 9. The germline CDR1 and CDR2 sequences are SGHNT and YENEEA. CDR3: CASSQQTGADTDTQYF. The CDR3, as DNA: TGTGCCAGCAGCCAACAGACAGGGGCGGACACAGATACGCAGTATTTT.

The chain combines TRBV30 with TRBJ1-2; tentative D call: TRBD1 (6 bases). V shed 0 bases and J shed 7 bases, with 12 bases lying between them. The germline gives CDR1 GTSNPN, CDR2 SVGIG (reference sequence). CDR3 length equals 13 residues. CDR3 nucleotide sequence: TGTGCCTGGAGTGTTCGGGCAGGGGCTGGCTACACCTTC. It codes for CAWSVRAGAGYTF.

The V and J genes are TRBV19 and TRBJ2-1, with 13 nucleotides matching TRBD2. This CDR3 is 18 amino acids long. Germline lookup yields CDR1 LNHDA and CDR2 SQIVND (reference sequence). J was trimmed by 6 bases and V by 3 bases; bases with no gene match: 11. The CDR3 loop reads CASSIQIRGLAGVNEQFF. The CDR3 nucleotides read TGTGCCAGTAGTATCCAAATCCGTGGACTAGCGGGAGTCAATGAGCAGTTCTTC.

This clone was seen once. Other DNA sequences of this sample code for an identical CDR3. The rearrangement uses TRBV12-3 or TRBV12-4 and TRBJ2-3, with D hard to call. The CDR3 has 11 residues. V was cut by 6 bases and J by 3 bases, with 4 bases left in between. CDR3 coding DNA: TGTGCCAGCAGGCGGACAGATACGCAGTATTTT. Amino acids: CASRRTDTQYF.

The gene calls are TRBV7-6 and TRBJ2-7, with D perhaps matching TRBD1 (6 bases). The CDR3 sequence is 13 residues long. Trimming shortened V by 1 base and J by 5 bases, and 9 bases separated the two germline ends. Germline lookup yields CDR1 SGHVS and CDR2 FNYEAQ. DNA of the CDR3: TGTGCCAGCAGCTTAGGAGGACAGAACGAGCAGTACTTC. Protein product: CASSLGGQNEQYF.

The CDR3 sequence is CASSQEGQLNTEAFF. The CDR3 DNA reads TGCGCCAGCAGCCAAGAGGGACAGCTGAACACTGAAGCTTTCTTT. This rearrangement joins TRBV4-1 to TRBJ1-1, with 7 bases identical to TRBD1. The CDR3 runs 15 residues. J was trimmed by 0 bases and V by 0 bases; bases with no gene match: 1. The germline V gene has CDR1 MGHRA and CDR2 YSYEKL.

This clone occurred a few times. This chain joins TRBV30 and TRBJ1-3; D call uncertain. The CDR3 consists of 14 residues. Per germline, CDR1 GTSNPN and CDR2 SVGIG (reference sequence). Between the trimmed V and J ends, which lost 5 bases and 5 bases, there was a span of 16 bases. The CDR3 DNA sequence: TGTGCCTGGGGCAACAGAAAAGCCAGAAACACCATATATTTT. Protein: CAWGNRKARNTIYF. The full variable domain, completed using reference TRBV30 and TRBJ1-3, is SQTIHQWPATLVQPVGSPLSLECTVEGTSNPNLYWYRQAAGRGLQLLFYSVGIGQISSEVPQNLSASRPQDRQFILSSKKLLLSDSGFYLCAWGNRKARNTIYFGEGSWLTVV.

V usage is TRBV6-5 and J usage is TRBJ1-5; 8 bases are shared with TRBD1. CDR3 length: 13 amino acids. V was pared by 6 bases and J by 4 bases, with 2 bases of the junction left unmatched. CDR1 is MNHEY and CDR2 is SVGAGI in the germline V gene. The CDR3 is CASRGQVNQPQHF. CDR3 DNA: TGTGCCAGCAGGGGACAGGTAAATCAGCCCCAGCATTTT.

The sample holds one count of this clone. The V call is TRBV30, the J call TRBJ1-2, with 8 bases that match TRBD1. The J segment lost 4 bases and the V segment lost 5 bases, leaving 6 bases of the junction unmatched. Per the germline V gene, CDR1 is GTSNPN and CDR2 is SVGIG (reference sequence). The CDR3 totals 13 residues. CDR3 bases: TGTGCCTGGTGGGACAGGACGTCCTATGGCTACACCTTC. Translated: CAWWDRTSYGYTF.

The chain is built from TRBV30 and TRBJ2-3; maybe TRBD2 (6 bases). V dropped 3 bases and J dropped 4 bases, with 11 bases sitting between them. The germline V gene encodes CDR1 GTSNPN and CDR2 SVGIG (reference sequence). The CDR3 consists of 13 residues. CDR3 residues: CAWRLTGADTQYF. In DNA form, the CDR3 reads TGTGCCTGGAGGCTAACGGGGGCAGATACGCAGTATTTT.